The source of this T cell receptor beta chain is a study of PD-1 blockade in classical Hodgkin lymphoma. Every patient relapsed after autologous stem cell transplantation, and brentuximab vedotin exposure varied. The table came from immunoSEQ multiplex PCR; TCRdb's copy has only in-frame clones and leaves some out. Among 90,000 to 130,000 clones listed, roughly nine tenths were seen once. The TCR comes from a human donor with classical Hodgkin lymphoma. The specimen was peripheral blood mononuclear cells (PBMCs), collected before the second cycle of nivolumab.

The CDR3 reads CASSRPGGVAGGQRNEQYF. In DNA, the CDR3 is TGCGCCAGCAGCCGACCCGGGGGGGTAGCGGGAGGACAACGGAACGAGCAGTACTTC. This chain uses TRBV4-1 with TRBJ2-7; 10 bases are a match to TRBD2. The CDR3 is 19 amino acids. Germline V gene lookup returns CDR1 MGHRA and CDR2 YSYEKL. The ends lost 4 bases at V and 5 bases at J; junction bases unmatched: 20.